Detailed here is one T cell receptor (beta chain). TCRdb reprocessed the 5' RACE reads with MiXCR, giving one entry per CDR3 protein. The data hold tens of thousands of distinct CDR3 sequences, with less than 5.5% observed a single time. This sample is drawn from a study of T cells after yellow fever vaccination. The sequence was obtained from a man aged 18 to 30 who received the YFV17D yellow fever vaccine. Sequenced here: PBMCs, either bulk or a sorted T-cell subset (CD4+, CD8+, memory, or dextramer-sorted; not recorded which), sampled 45 days after the first yellow fever vaccination.

The CDR3 region is CASSPSAQSSYNSPLHF. CDR3 nucleotide sequence: TGTGCCAGCAGCCCCTCCGCTCAGAGCTCCTATAATTCACCCCTCCACTTT. This sequence joins TRBV7-9 and TRBJ1-6; D gene unclear. The CDR3 runs to 17 residues. Per germline, CDR1 SEHNR and CDR2 FQNEAQ (reference sequence). V was trimmed by 5 bases and J by 0 bases, leaving 14 bases between them.